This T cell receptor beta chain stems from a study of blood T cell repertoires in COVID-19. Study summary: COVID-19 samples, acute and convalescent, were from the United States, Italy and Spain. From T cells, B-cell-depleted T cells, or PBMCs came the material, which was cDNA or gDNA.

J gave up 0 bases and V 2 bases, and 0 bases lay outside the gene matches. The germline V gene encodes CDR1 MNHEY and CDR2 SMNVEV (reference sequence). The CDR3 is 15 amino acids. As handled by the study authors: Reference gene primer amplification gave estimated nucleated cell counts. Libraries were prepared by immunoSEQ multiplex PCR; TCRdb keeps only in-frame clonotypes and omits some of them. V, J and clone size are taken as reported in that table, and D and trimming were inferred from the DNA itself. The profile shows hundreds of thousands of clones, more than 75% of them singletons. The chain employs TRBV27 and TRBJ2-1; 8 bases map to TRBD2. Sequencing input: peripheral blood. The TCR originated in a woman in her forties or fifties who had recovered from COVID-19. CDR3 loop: CASSLSGSSYNEQFF. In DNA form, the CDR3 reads TGTGCCAGCAGTTTAAGCGGGAGCTCCTACAATGAGCAGTTCTTC.